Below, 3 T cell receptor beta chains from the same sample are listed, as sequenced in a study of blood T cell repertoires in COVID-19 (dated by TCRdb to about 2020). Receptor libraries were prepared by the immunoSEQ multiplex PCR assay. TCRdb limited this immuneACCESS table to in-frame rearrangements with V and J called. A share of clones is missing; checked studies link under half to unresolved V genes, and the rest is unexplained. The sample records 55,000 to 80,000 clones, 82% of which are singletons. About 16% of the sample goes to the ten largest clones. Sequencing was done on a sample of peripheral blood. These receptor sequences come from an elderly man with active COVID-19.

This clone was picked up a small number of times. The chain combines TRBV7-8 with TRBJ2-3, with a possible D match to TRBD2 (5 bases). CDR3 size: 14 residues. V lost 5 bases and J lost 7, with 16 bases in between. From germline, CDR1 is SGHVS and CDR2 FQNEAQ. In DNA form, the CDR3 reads TGTGCCAGCAGCCTACGCGATACGGGGAATACGCAGTATTTT. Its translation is CASSLRDTGNTQYF.

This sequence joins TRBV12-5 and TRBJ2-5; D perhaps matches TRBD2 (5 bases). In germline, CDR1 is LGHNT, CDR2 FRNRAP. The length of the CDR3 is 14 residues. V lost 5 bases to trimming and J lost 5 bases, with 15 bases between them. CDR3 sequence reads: CASGPGGSRETQYF. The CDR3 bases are TGTGCTAGTGGTCCAGGTGGGAGCAGGGAGACCCAGTACTTC.

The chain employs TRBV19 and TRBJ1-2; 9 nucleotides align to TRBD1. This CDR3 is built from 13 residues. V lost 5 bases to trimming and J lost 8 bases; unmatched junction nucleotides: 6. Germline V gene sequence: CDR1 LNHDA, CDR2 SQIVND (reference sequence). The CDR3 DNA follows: TGTGCCAGTAGTTTACAGGGGGCACGGGGCTACACCTTC. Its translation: CASSLQGARGYTF.